Below, one T cell receptor (beta chain) is given with its context. Its antigen is unidentified. The sample belongs to a study of cytomegalovirus exposure and HLA in healthy donors. Overall study results and limits: In a later analysis, most CMV-associated TCR beta chains appeared HLA-restricted. Generally TCR sequences proved uncommon, though certain public TCRs appeared in numerous donors.

Use of 60 Vbeta and 13 Jbeta primers characterized the PCR. Some clones are missing from TCRdb's copy, which holds only in-frame ones; the method was immunoSEQ multiplex PCR. The table shows 150,000 to 200,000 clones, with over 70% occurring only once. CDR3 length: 13 amino acids. Deletions cut 1 base from V and 2 bases from J, with 8 bases between. Germline CDR1 GTSNPN, CDR2 SVGIG (reference sequence). This TCR was recovered from a woman in her thirties or forties in good health and CMV-seropositive. The chain carries TRBV30 and TRBJ1-2; D remains unclear. The sample taken for sequencing was PBMCs. This CDR3 is CAWSEGGNYGYTF. CDR3 DNA: TGTGCCTGGAGTGAAGGCGGGAACTATGGCTACACCTTC.